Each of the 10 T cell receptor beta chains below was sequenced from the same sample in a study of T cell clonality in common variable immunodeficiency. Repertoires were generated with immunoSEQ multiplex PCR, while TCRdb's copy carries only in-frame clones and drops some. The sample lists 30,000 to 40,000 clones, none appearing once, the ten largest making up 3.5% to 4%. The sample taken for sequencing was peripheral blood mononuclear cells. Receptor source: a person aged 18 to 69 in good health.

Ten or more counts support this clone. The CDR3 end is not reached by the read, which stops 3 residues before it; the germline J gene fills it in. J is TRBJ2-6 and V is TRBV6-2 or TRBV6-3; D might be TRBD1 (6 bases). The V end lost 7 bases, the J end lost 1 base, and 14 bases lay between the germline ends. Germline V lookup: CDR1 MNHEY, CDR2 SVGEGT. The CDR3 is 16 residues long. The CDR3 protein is CASNPTGWSGANVLTF. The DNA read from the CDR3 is TGTGCCAGCAACCCGACAGGTTGGTCTGGGGCCAACGTC.

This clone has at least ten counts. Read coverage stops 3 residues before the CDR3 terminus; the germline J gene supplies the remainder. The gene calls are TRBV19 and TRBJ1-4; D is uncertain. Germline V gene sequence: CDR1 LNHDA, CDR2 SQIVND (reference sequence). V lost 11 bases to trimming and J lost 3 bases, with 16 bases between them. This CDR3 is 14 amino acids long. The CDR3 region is CACEAGDSNEKLFF. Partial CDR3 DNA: TGTGCCTGTGAAGCGGGCGACTCTAATGAAAAA.

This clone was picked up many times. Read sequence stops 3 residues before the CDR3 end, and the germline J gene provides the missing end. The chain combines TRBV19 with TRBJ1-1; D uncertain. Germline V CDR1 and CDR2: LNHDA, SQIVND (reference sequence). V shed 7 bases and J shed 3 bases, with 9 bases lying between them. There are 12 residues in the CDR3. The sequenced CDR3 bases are TGTGCCAGTAAGGGTGGGTACACTGAA. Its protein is CASKGGYTE. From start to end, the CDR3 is CASKGGYTEAFF.

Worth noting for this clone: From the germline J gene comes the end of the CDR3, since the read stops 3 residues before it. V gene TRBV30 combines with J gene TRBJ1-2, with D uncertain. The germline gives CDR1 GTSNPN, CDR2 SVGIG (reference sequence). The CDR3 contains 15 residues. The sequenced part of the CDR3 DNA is TGTGCCTGGAGTAGATTAGGGCTAGCGTCAAACATC. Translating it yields CAWSRLGLASNI. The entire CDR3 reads CAWSRLGLASNIYTF.

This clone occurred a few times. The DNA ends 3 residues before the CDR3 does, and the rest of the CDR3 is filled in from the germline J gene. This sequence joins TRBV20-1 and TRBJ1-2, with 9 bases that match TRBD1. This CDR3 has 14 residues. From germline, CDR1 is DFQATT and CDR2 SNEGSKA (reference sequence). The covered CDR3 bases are TGCAGTGCTAGAGCCCGGACAGGGGTGGGTGAC. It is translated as CSARARTGVGD. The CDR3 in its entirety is CSARARTGVGDYTF.

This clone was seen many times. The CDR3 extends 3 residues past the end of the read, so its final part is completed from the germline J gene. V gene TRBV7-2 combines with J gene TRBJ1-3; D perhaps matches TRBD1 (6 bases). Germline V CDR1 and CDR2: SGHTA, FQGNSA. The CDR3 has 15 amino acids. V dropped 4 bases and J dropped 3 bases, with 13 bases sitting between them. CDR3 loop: CASSYAQGGGNTIYF. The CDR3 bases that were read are TGTGCCAGCAGCTACGCACAGGGAGGTGGAAACACC.

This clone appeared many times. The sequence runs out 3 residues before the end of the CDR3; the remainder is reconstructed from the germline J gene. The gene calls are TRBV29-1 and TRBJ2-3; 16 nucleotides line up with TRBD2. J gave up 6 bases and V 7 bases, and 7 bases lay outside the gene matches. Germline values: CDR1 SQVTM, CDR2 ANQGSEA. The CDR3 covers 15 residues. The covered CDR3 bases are TGCAGCGCTTTGGGACTAGCGGGGGGGTCGGATACG. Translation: CSALGLAGGSDT. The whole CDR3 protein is CSALGLAGGSDTQYF.

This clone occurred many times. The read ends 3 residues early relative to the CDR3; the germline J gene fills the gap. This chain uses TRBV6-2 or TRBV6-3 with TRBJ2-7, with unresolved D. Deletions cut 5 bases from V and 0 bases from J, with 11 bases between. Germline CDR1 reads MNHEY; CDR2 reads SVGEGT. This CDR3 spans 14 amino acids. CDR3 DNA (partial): TGTGCCAGCAGTACCCTACAGAGCTCCTACGAG. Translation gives CASSTLQSSYE. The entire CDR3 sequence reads CASSTLQSSYEQYF.

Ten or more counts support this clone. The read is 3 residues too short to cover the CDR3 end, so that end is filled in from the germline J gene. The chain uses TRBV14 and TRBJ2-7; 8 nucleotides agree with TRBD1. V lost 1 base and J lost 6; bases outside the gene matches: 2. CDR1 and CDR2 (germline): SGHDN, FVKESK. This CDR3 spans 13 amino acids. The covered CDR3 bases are TGTGCCAGCAGCCAAGGGACAGGGTTCGAG. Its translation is CASSQGTGFE. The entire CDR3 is CASSQGTGFEQYF. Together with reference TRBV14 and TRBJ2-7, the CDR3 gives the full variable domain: EAGVTQFPSHSVIEKGQTVTLRCDPISGHDNLYWYRRVMGKEIKFLLHFVKESKQDESGMPNNRFLAERTGGTYSTLKVQPAELEDSGVYFCASSQGTGFEQYFGPGTRLTVT.

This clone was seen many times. The sequenced part of the CDR3 DNA is TGCAGTGCCAATGTAGGAGGAGGGGATGACTCACCG. Its protein is CSANVGGGDDSP. From start to end, the CDR3 is CSANVGGGDDSPLFF. This chain links TRBV20-1 with TRBJ2-2; tentatively, D is TRBD2 (6 bases). The read stops 3 residues short of the end of the CDR3; the missing end is completed from the germline J gene. Germline values: CDR1 DFQATT, CDR2 SNEGSKA (reference sequence). The CDR3 loop spans 15 amino acids.